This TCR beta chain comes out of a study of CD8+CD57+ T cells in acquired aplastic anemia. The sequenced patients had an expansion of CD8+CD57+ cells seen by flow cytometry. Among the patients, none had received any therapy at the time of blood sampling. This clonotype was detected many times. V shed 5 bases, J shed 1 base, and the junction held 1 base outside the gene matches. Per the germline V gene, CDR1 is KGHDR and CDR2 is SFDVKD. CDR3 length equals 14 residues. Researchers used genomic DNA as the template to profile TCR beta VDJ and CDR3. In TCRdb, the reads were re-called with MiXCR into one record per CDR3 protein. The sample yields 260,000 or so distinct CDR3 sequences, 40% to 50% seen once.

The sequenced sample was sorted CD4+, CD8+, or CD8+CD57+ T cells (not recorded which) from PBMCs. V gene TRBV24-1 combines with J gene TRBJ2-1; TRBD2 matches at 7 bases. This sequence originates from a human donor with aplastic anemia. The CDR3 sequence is CATSARESYNEQFF. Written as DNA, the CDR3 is TGTGCCACCAGTGCGCGGGAGTCCTACAATGAGCAGTTCTTC.